Each of the 17 T cell receptor beta chains below was sequenced from the same sample in a study of cytomegalovirus exposure and HLA in healthy donors (dated by TCRdb to the late 2010s). Library generation was performed with the immunoSEQ multiplex PCR assay. A mixture of 60 forward primers for TCR Vbeta segments and 13 reverse primers for TCR Jbeta segments was used in the multiplex PCR. The table comes from immuneACCESS by way of TCRdb, which keeps in-frame sequences with V and J called. Part of the clones is missing from these tables; in studies checked, under half for an unresolved V gene and the rest for unknown reasons. The sample includes about 160,000 clones, with 70% to 80% observed a single time. The ten top clones hold 9.5% to 10% of the sample. The specimen sequenced was PBMCs. The source is a man between 18 and 29 years old in good health and CMV-seropositive.

The chain has TRBV6-5 and TRBJ2-2; D remains ambiguous. Germline CDR1 MNHEY, CDR2 SVGAGI. CDR3 length equals 14 residues. V lost 0 bases and J 8 bases, leaving 10 bases between the germline ends. In nucleotides, the CDR3 is TGTGCCAGCAGTTACTCGGCCTTTGCTGGGGAGCTGTTTTTT. Translating gives CASSYSAFAGELFF.

This chain uses TRBV5-1 with TRBJ1-3; 7 nucleotides line up with TRBD1. Germline V gives CDR1 SGHRS, CDR2 YFSETQ. The CDR3 sequence is 16 residues long. J was trimmed by 3 bases and V by 0 bases; bases with no gene match: 6. The CDR3 nucleotides are TGCGCCAGCAGCTTGGACAGGGGAATAGGTGGAAACACCATATATTTT. It is translated as CASSLDRGIGGNTIYF.

V usage is TRBV30 and J usage is TRBJ1-4; D possibly corresponds to TRBD1 (5 bases). Germline V gene data show CDR1 as GTSNPN and CDR2 as SVGIG (reference sequence). V was pared by 4 bases and J by 4 bases, with 19 bases between. The CDR3 sequence is 16 residues long. Written as DNA, the CDR3 is TGTGCCTGGAACCCCCTGATTCGGGGGGATAATGAAAAACTGTTTTTT. It specifies CAWNPLIRGDNEKLFF.

The V gene is TRBV11-2, the J gene TRBJ2-2; D might be TRBD1 (5 bases). Germline values: CDR1 SGHAT, CDR2 FQNNGV. The CDR3 spans 15 residues. V lost 5 bases and J 7 bases, leaving 17 bases between the germline ends. The CDR3 DNA reads TGTGCCAGCAGCCCAGGGCCGGCGCGAGACGGGGAGCTGTTTTTT. Amino acid sequence: CASSPGPARDGELFF.

This clone appeared once. The chain links TRBV5-6 to TRBJ1-2; D is possibly TRBD1 (5 bases). The CDR3 has 14 residues. Trimming removed 4 bases from V and 4 bases from J, with 14 bases in between. Germline V gene lookup returns CDR1 SGHDT and CDR2 YYEEEE. The CDR3 region is CASSHSQGSYGYTF. DNA for the CDR3: TGTGCCAGCAGCCATTCCCAGGGAAGCTATGGCTACACCTTC.

J is TRBJ1-6 and V is TRBV4-3; 9 bases are shared with TRBD1. Germline-derived CDR1 and CDR2 are LGHNA and YSLEER. The CDR3 contains 20 residues. Trimming cost V 1 base and J 6 bases; bases outside gene matches: 16. CDR3 coding DNA: TGCGCCAGCAGCCAAGGGTTGGACAGGGGACAACAAATCCTTAATTCACCCCTCCACTTT. Amino acid sequence: CASSQGLDRGQQILNSPLHF.

This chain connects TRBV27 to TRBJ2-1; 7 positions agree with TRBD2. Germline assignment: CDR1 MNHEY and CDR2 SMNVEV (reference sequence). The trim removed 6 bases at V and 3 bases at J, leaving 5 bases unmatched. The length of the CDR3 is 14 residues. CDR3 in amino acids: CASRRGGSYNEQFF. The CDR3 nucleotides are TGTGCCAGCAGAAGAGGCGGGAGCTACAATGAGCAGTTCTTC.

The CDR3 DNA follows: TGTGCCAGCGGCTCTGGGGCCAACCCGAATTCACCCCTCCACTTT. Protein product: CASGSGANPNSPLHF. V and J are TRBV5-4 and TRBJ1-6; the D gene is possibly TRBD1 (5 bases). Germline loops: CDR1 SGHNT, CDR2 YYREEE (reference sequence). CDR3 size: 15 residues. V was shortened by 7 bases and J by 7 bases, with 18 bases between the two germline ends.

This rearrangement joins TRBV5-1 to TRBJ2-5, with TRBD1 identical over 8 bases. Looked up from germline, CDR1 is SGHRS and CDR2 is YFSETQ. With 3 bases clipped from V and 3 bases from J, the junction kept 4 bases outside the gene matches. The CDR3 has 14 residues. CDR3 sequence reads: CASSSDREEETQYF. CDR3 in DNA: TGCGCCAGCAGCTCGGACAGGGAAGAAGAGACCCAGTACTTC.

This chain connects TRBV29-1 to TRBJ2-5; 8 bases align to TRBD2. Trimming removed 2 bases from V and 0 bases from J; junction bases left unmatched: 2. CDR1 and CDR2 (germline): SQVTM, ANQGSEA. The CDR3 covers 14 residues. The CDR3 loop reads CSVESGGDQETQYF. The CDR3 bases are TGCAGCGTTGAAAGCGGGGGCGACCAAGAGACCCAGTACTTC. Combining the CDR3 with reference TRBV29-1 and TRBJ2-5 gives the whole variable domain SAVISQKPSRDICQRGTSLTIQCQVDSQVTMMFWYRQQPGQSLTLIATANQGSEATYESGFVIDKFPISRPNLTFSTLTVSNMSPEDSSIYLCSVESGGDQETQYFGPGTRLLVL.

The chain links TRBV5-4 to TRBJ1-3, with a tentative D call TRBD1 (6 bases). There are 15 residues in the CDR3. V was pared by 4 bases and J by 0 bases, with 11 bases between. The germline V gene has CDR1 SGHNT and CDR2 YYREEE (reference sequence). The CDR3 coding sequence is TGTGCCAGCAGCATTGGACAGATCTCTGGAAACACCATATATTTT. Protein: CASSIGQISGNTIYF.

This clone was observed once. The chain employs TRBV29-1 and TRBJ2-5, with D possibly TRBD2 on 7 matching bases. V lost 6 bases and J 3 bases, leaving 17 bases between the germline ends. CDR3 size: 14 residues. Germline V gene lookup returns CDR1 SQVTM and CDR2 ANQGSEA. The CDR3 spells CSVGRTRGEETQYF. Written as DNA, the CDR3 is TGCAGCGTGGGAAGGACTAGGGGGGAAGAGACCCAGTACTTC.

J is TRBJ2-1 and V is TRBV9, with a weak D call TRBD2 (6 bases). Per the germline V gene, CDR1 is SGDLS and CDR2 is YYNGEE. The ends were cut back, 0 bases at V and 4 bases at J, with 11 bases in the middle. The CDR3 has 15 amino acids. CDR3 in amino acids: CASSVAPGGYNEQFF. Here the CDR3 DNA reads TGTGCCAGCAGCGTAGCCCCCGGAGGGTACAATGAGCAGTTCTTC.

The J gene is TRBJ2-7, the V gene TRBV6-5; tentatively, D is TRBD1 (5 bases). The V gene's germline CDR1 is MNHEY and CDR2 SVGAGI. CDR3 length: 14 amino acids. V gave up 6 bases and J gave up 3 bases, with 15 bases separating them. The CDR3 DNA sequence: TGTGCCAGCAGATCAATTCAGGGCAACTACGAGCAGTACTTC. It encodes CASRSIQGNYEQYF.

The chain employs TRBV5-4 and TRBJ2-3, with D unclear. CDR3 length equals 15 residues. V dropped 0 bases and J dropped 1 base, with 9 bases sitting between them. The germline V gene encodes CDR1 SGHNT and CDR2 YYREEE (reference sequence). The CDR3 protein is CASSLVGLGTDTQYF. CDR3 coding DNA: TGTGCCAGCAGCTTGGTCGGTTTGGGCACAGATACGCAGTATTTT.

The chain has TRBV27 and TRBJ2-3; D possibly corresponds to TRBD2 (5 bases). CDR1 is MNHEY, CDR2 SMNVEV, per germline (reference sequence). V was trimmed by 7 bases and J by 2 bases, leaving 19 bases between them. The CDR3 spans 16 residues. CDR3 coding DNA: TGTGCCAGCACCCCTCACCCGGGAAAATACACAGATACGCAGTATTTT. Encoded protein: CASTPHPGKYTDTQYF.

The CDR3 DNA reads TGTGCCAGCAGCTTAGGCGGGGGGCGGTCTGGGGCCAACGTCCTGACTTTC. Protein product: CASSLGGGRSGANVLTF. The chain uses TRBV7-3 and TRBJ2-6, with 8 positions matching TRBD2. The junction had 4 bases not matched to a gene; V was cut back by 2 bases and J by 1 base. This CDR3 is 17 amino acids long. Germline V lookup: CDR1 SGHTA, CDR2 FQGTGA.